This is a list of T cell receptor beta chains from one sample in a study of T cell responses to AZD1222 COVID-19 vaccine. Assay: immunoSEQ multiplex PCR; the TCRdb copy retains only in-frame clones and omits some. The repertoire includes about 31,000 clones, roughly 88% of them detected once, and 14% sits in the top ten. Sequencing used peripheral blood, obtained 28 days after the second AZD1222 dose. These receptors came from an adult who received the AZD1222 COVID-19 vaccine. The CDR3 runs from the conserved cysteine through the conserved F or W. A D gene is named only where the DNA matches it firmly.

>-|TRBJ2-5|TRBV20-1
CSANDWGTQETQYF
TGCAGTGCTAATGATTGGGGGACCCAAGAGACCCAGTACTTC
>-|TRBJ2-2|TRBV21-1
CASSTALVGLSTGELFF
TGTGCCAGCAGCACCGCACTAGTTGGGCTCAGCACCGGGGAGCTGTTTTTT
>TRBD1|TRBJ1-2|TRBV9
CASSAHRDRESHGYTF
TGTGCCAGCAGCGCTCACCGGGACAGGGAATCCCATGGCTACACCTTC
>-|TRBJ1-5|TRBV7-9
CASSATFGVSNQPQHF
TGTGCCAGCAGCGCCACGTTCGGGGTGAGCAATCAGCCCCAGCATTTT
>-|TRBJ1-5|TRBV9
CASSVDFRGGQPQHF
TGTGCCAGCAGCGTAGACTTTAGGGGTGGGCAGCCCCAGCATTTT
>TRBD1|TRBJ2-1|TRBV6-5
CASSTGTGHVNEQFF
TGTGCCAGCAGCACCGGGACAGGGCATGTGAATGAGCAGTTCTTC
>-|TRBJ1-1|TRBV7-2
CASSSYGGWTEAFF
TGTGCCAGCAGCTCTTATGGGGGATGGACTGAAGCTTTCTTT
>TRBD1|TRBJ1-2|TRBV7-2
CASSSATGGGRYGYTF
TGTGCCAGCAGCTCAGCTACAGGGGGAGGCCGTTATGGCTACACCTTC
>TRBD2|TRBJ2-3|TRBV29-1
CSVLGKRTSEEDTQYF
TGCAGCGTTTTGGGGAAAAGGACTAGCGAAGAAGATACGCAGTATTTT
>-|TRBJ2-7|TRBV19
CASSDTYTTQYF
TGTGCCAGTAGTGACACCTACACGACGCAGTACTTC
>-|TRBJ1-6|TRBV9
CASSVGVGTNNSPLHF
TGTGCCAGCAGCGTAGGAGTAGGGACTAATAATTCACCCCTCCACTTT
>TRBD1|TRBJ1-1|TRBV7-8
CASSLRPGGLAFF
TGTGCCAGCAGCTTAAGGCCAGGGGGCCTTGCTTTCTTT
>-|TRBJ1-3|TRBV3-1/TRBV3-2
CASSYDTTGNYGNTIYF
TGTGCCAGCAGCTACGACACTACAGGGAACTATGGAAACACCATATATTTT
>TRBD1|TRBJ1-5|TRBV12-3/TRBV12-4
CASSLGQGQPQHF
TGTGCCAGCAGTCTCGGACAGGGCCAGCCCCAGCATTTT
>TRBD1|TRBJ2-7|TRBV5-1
CASSFRTGILYEQYF
TGCGCCAGCAGCTTTAGGACAGGGATACTTTACGAGCAGTACTTC
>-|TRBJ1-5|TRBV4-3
CASSPDGQRNQPQHF
TGCGCCAGCAGCCCCGATGGGCAGAGGAATCAGCCCCAGCATTTT